One and the same sample provided the 20 T cell receptor beta chains below, sequenced in a study of blood T cell repertoires in COVID-19. Sequencing used immunoSEQ multiplex PCR; TCRdb keeps in-frame clones, though not all of them. Among some 150,000 clones listed, about 85% were seen once. The sample consisted of peripheral blood. These receptors were collected from a human donor with acute or convalescent COVID-19. The donor label of this sample is uncertain.

The chain carries TRBV2 and TRBJ2-1; 11 bases align to TRBD2. This CDR3 has 17 residues. With 3 bases clipped from V and 3 bases from J, the junction kept 7 bases outside the gene matches. The germline V gene has CDR1 SNHLY and CDR2 FYNNEI. The CDR3 nucleotides read TGTGCCAGCAGTGAGACGAACCTAGCGGGGGGCTACAATGAGCAGTTCTTC. As protein: CASSETNLAGGYNEQFF.

The V call is TRBV7-9, the J call TRBJ1-1; TRBD1 matches at 7 bases. V trimming: 3 bases; J trimming: 3 bases; junction bases outside the gene matches: 4. Looked up from germline, CDR1 is SEHNR and CDR2 is FQNEAQ (reference sequence). The CDR3 totals 14 residues. This chain's CDR3 is CASSFADRDTEAFF. The DNA of the CDR3 is TGTGCCAGCAGCTTCGCCGACAGGGACACTGAAGCTTTCTTT. Full variable domain (remainder filled in from reference TRBV7-9 and TRBJ1-1): DTGVSQNPRHKITKRGQNVTFRCDPISEHNRLYWYRQTLGQGPEFLTYFQNEAQLEKSRLLSDRFSAERPKGSFSTLEIQRTEQGDSAMYLCASSFADRDTEAFFGQGTRLTVV.

The J gene is TRBJ2-1, the V gene TRBV11-3, with D perhaps TRBD2 (6 bases). Deletions cut 6 bases from V and 5 bases from J, with 17 bases between. The CDR3 runs 15 residues. Germline CDR1 and CDR2: SGHNT and YENEEA. The CDR3 is CASSPYVGEDNEQFF. In DNA form, the CDR3 reads TGTGCCAGCAGTCCTTACGTGGGGGAGGACAATGAGCAGTTCTTC.

This rearrangement joins TRBV19 to TRBJ1-2; tentative D call: TRBD1 (5 bases). Germline CDR1 and CDR2: LNHDA and SQIVND (reference sequence). There are 14 residues in the CDR3. The V end lost 7 bases, the J end lost 3 bases, and 15 bases lay between the germline ends. CDR3 bases: TGTGCCAGTAACGTGGGGGAGGGGTACTATGGCTACACCTTC. It specifies CASNVGEGYYGYTF.

The chain is built from TRBV6-5 and TRBJ1-5; 7 bases fit TRBD1. CDR3 length: 14 amino acids. Germline CDR1 reads MNHEY; CDR2 reads SVGAGI. J lost 3 bases, V lost 5 bases, and 4 bases had no gene match. The CDR3 nucleotides read TGTGCCAGCAGTATGACAGGGCCCAATCAGCCCCAGCATTTT. It yields the protein CASSMTGPNQPQHF.

The chain combines TRBV3-1 (or the pseudogene TRBV3-2) with TRBJ1-2; 8 bases are a match to TRBD1. Germline values: CDR1 LGHDT, CDR2 YNNKEL (reference sequence). The CDR3 has 12 residues. V dropped 9 bases and J dropped 6; count of bases not matched to a gene: 6. As DNA, the CDR3 is TGTGCCAGAAGGACAGGGCTGAATGGCTACACCTTC. This codes for CARRTGLNGYTF.

J is TRBJ2-1 and V is TRBV2; D unclear. In germline, CDR1 is SNHLY, CDR2 FYNNEI. The V end was cut by 4 bases, the J end by 9 bases, with 16 bases between. The CDR3 sequence is 14 residues long. CDR3 region: CASSGSFGVGEQFF. The CDR3 DNA reads as TGTGCCAGCAGTGGATCTTTCGGTGTTGGTGAGCAGTTCTTC.

As concerns this clone: This CDR3 is also generated by other DNA sequences in the sample. This chain connects TRBV3-1 (or the pseudogene TRBV3-2) to TRBJ1-2; D gene uncertain. Trimming took 1 base from V and 2 from J, leaving 5 bases between them. Looked up from germline, CDR1 is LGHDT and CDR2 is YNNKEL (reference sequence). The CDR3 is made up of 13 amino acids. CDR3: CASSQGQNYGYTF. CDR3 in DNA: TGTGCCAGCAGCCAAGGGCAGAACTATGGCTACACCTTC.

The chain couples TRBV21-1 to TRBJ1-4; the table's D call of TRBD1 was not tested on the DNA. TRBV21-1 is shown as a pseudogene. This CDR3 spans 20 amino acids. CDR3 amino acids: CASSNLPGQGEKATNEKLFF. The DNA for the CDR3 is TGTGCCAGCAGCAACCTCCCGGGACAGGGGGAGAAGGCAACTAATGAAAAACTGTTTTTT.

This clone was counted only a few times. The chain combines TRBV4-2 with TRBJ2-3, with 10 nucleotides matching TRBD1. V lost 3 bases and J lost 4; bases outside the gene matches: 4. The CDR3 length is 15 residues. Germline-derived CDR1 and CDR2 are LGHNA and YNFKEQ. This chain's CDR3 is CASSHDRGPPDTQYF. CDR3 nucleotides: TGTGCCAGCAGCCACGACAGGGGGCCCCCAGATACGCAGTATTTT.

The chain uses TRBV5-1 and TRBJ2-2; TRBD1 matches 7 bases. The junction had 5 bases not matched to a gene; V was cut back by 0 bases and J by 6 bases. This CDR3 spans 15 amino acids. Germline CDR1 reads SGHRS; CDR2 reads YFSETQ. CDR3 sequence reads: CASSLERGRAGELFF. CDR3 coding DNA: TGCGCCAGCAGCTTGGAGAGGGGGCGGGCCGGGGAGCTGTTTTTT.

The chain combines TRBV2 with TRBJ2-3; 7 positions agree with TRBD1. The CDR3 runs to 12 residues. Trimming took 6 bases from V and 3 from J; bases not matched to a gene: 0. Germline V gene lookup returns CDR1 SNHLY and CDR2 FYNNEI. CDR3 in DNA: TGTGCCAGCAGCAGGGGGACAGATACGCAGTATTTT. Translating gives CASSRGTDTQYF.

This sequence joins TRBV6-2 or TRBV6-3 and TRBJ2-2; TRBD2 matches at 7 bases. The CDR3 is made up of 14 amino acids. CDR1 is MNHEY and CDR2 is SVGEGT in the germline V gene. V was pared by 5 bases and J by 3 bases, with 3 bases of the junction left unmatched. The CDR3 DNA sequence: TGTGCCAGCAGTAGGACTAGAGACACCGGGGAGCTGTTTTTT. Protein sequence: CASSRTRDTGELFF.

The rearrangement links TRBV18 to TRBJ2-2; D remains unclear. The V and J ends lost 3 bases and 3 bases respectively, with 8 bases between them. The CDR3 has 14 residues. Germline CDR1 reads KGHSH; CDR2 reads LQKENI. The CDR3 region is CASSPVRDTGELFF. Here the CDR3 DNA reads TGTGCCAGCTCACCGGTACGAGACACCGGGGAGCTGTTTTTT.

This clone is a singleton in its sample. The genes are TRBV7-2 and TRBJ2-7, with 11 bases that match TRBD1. J was trimmed by 6 bases and V by 5 bases; bases with no gene match: 9. Germline CDR1 reads SGHTA; CDR2 reads FQGNSA. This CDR3 spans 15 amino acids. CDR3 amino acids: CASSPRTGGFTEQYF. The DNA of the CDR3 is TGTGCCAGCAGCCCTCGGACAGGGGGCTTCACCGAGCAGTACTTC.

The chain links TRBV7-3 to TRBJ2-1; the D gene is possibly TRBD2 (5 bases). Germline V gives CDR1 SGHTA, CDR2 FQGTGA. The CDR3 is 12 amino acids. Trimming stripped 4 bases from V and 8 bases from J, with 9 bases between. CDR3 sequence reads: CASSSQEDEQFF. CDR3 nucleotide sequence: TGTGCCAGCAGCTCCCAGGAGGATGAGCAGTTCTTC.

The chain combines TRBV27 with TRBJ1-2; D possibly corresponds to TRBD1 (5 bases). V shed 3 bases and J shed 8 bases, with 10 bases lying between them. CDR1 and CDR2 from the germline V gene are MNHEY and SMNVEV (reference sequence). The length of the CDR3 is 12 residues. CDR3 DNA: TGTGCCAGCAGTTTTCAGGGATACGGCTACACCTTC. As protein: CASSFQGYGYTF.

This clone was picked up one time. The V gene is TRBV27, the J gene TRBJ1-1; 11 bases agree with TRBD1. Germline assignment: CDR1 MNHEY and CDR2 SMNVEV (reference sequence). The CDR3 sequence is 17 residues long. V was clipped by 6 bases and J by 0 bases; unmatched bases: 9. The CDR3 is CASRDNRDRGLNTEAFF. The CDR3 bases are TGTGCCAGCAGAGATAACCGGGACAGGGGGTTGAACACTGAAGCTTTCTTT.

This chain connects TRBV3-1 (or the pseudogene TRBV3-2) to TRBJ2-3, with 12 bases aligning to TRBD2. The CDR3 is made up of 17 amino acids. V lost 4 bases to trimming and J lost 1 base; unmatched junction nucleotides: 6. CDR1 is LGHDT, CDR2 YNNKEL, per germline (reference sequence). The CDR3 nucleotides are TGTGCCAGCAGCCCAATCCTAGCGGGGGGGGGCACAGATACGCAGTATTTT. Translating it yields CASSPILAGGGTDTQYF.

The V gene is TRBV7-3, the J gene TRBJ1-1; tentative D call: TRBD1 (5 bases). Germline CDR1 SGHTA, CDR2 FQGTGA. V lost 4 bases to trimming and J lost 1 base, with 7 bases between them. The CDR3 has 13 amino acids. CDR3 region: CASSYGGNTEAFF. The CDR3 DNA reads TGTGCCAGCAGCTACGGGGGGAACACTGAAGCTTTCTTT. The variable domain in full, completed from reference TRBV7-3 and TRBJ1-1, reads GAGVSQTPSNKVTEKGKYVELRCDPISGHTALYWYRQSLGQGPEFLIYFQGTGAADDSGLPNDRFFAVRPEGSVSTLKIQRTERGDSAVYLCASSYGGNTEAFFGQGTRLTVV.